These 22 T cell receptor beta chains share one sample of origin, sequenced in a study of OX40 agonist ivuxolimab in advanced cancers. Profiled with immunoSEQ multiplex PCR; TCRdb holds only in-frame clones, not every one. Here the sample spans 95,000 to 110,000 clones, approximately 90% being singletons. The material sequenced was CD4+ or CD8+ T cells sorted from blood, taken in a trial of the OX40 agonist ivuxolimab. These TCRs come from an adult with an advanced solid tumor such as melanoma, head and neck, liver or kidney cancer.

The CDR3 sequence: CASSPLTSYSNQPQHF. The CDR3 DNA sequence: TGTGCCAGCAGTCCCCTGACAAGCTATAGCAATCAGCCCCAGCATTTT. J is TRBJ1-5 and V is TRBV28; D gene unclear. Trimming took off 5 bases at V and 0 bases at J, with 14 bases between the two ends. The germline CDR1 and CDR2 sequences are MDHEN and SYDVKM. The CDR3 is made up of 16 amino acids.

The gene calls are TRBV18 and TRBJ1-5, with TRBD1 as a possible D gene (6 bases). CDR3 length: 16 amino acids. Trimming pared 1 base from V and 6 bases from J, leaving 16 bases between. CDR1 KGHSH and CDR2 LQKENI come from the germline V gene. The CDR3 sequence is CASSPLSGAQGQPQHF. The CDR3 DNA follows: TGTGCCAGCTCACCACTTTCAGGGGCGCAGGGTCAGCCCCAGCATTTT.

This chain joins TRBV5-1 and TRBJ2-1; 9 nucleotides match TRBD2. Looked up from germline, CDR1 is SGHRS and CDR2 is YFSETQ. The CDR3 has 15 residues. V shed 4 bases and J 10 bases; nucleotides not matched to a gene: 12. The CDR3 DNA reads TGCGCCAGCAGCATTATAGCGGGAGTAGTCTTCGAGCAGTTCTTC. Translating gives CASSIIAGVVFEQFF.

The V and J genes are TRBV7-9 and TRBJ1-4; D uncertain. The V gene lost 7 bases and the J gene lost 0 bases, with 9 bases spanning the gap. This CDR3 comprises 14 residues. CDR1 SEHNR and CDR2 FQNEAQ come from the germline V gene (reference sequence). In DNA form, the CDR3 reads TGTGCCAGCACCCCGGTTGCAACTAATGAAAAACTGTTTTTT. It codes for CASTPVATNEKLFF.

Regarding this clone: The same CDR3 also results from other DNA sequences found in this sample. This chain joins TRBV5-1 and TRBJ2-1; TRBD1 might be the D (5 bases). Trimming removed 5 bases from V and 0 bases from J, with 12 bases in between. The CDR3 contains 15 residues. Looked up from germline, CDR1 is SGHRS and CDR2 is YFSETQ. CDR3 DNA: TGCGCCAGCAGGCAGGGCTCTAGCTCCTACAATGAGCAGTTCTTC. It encodes CASRQGSSSYNEQFF.

This chain connects TRBV7-9 to TRBJ1-1; D possibly corresponds to TRBD1 (5 bases). The germline CDR1 and CDR2 sequences are SEHNR and FQNEAQ (reference sequence). V lost 5 bases and J lost 6, with 16 bases in between. The length of the CDR3 is 14 residues. DNA for the CDR3: TGTGCCAGCAGCCCGTCCCAGGGTCGCCCTGAAGCTTTCTTT. It yields the protein CASSPSQGRPEAFF. Full variable domain (outside the CDR3, taken from reference TRBV7-9 and TRBJ1-1): DTGVSQNPRHKITKRGQNVTFRCDPISEHNRLYWYRQTLGQGPEFLTYFQNEAQLEKSRLLSDRFSAERPKGSFSTLEIQRTEQGDSAMYLCASSPSQGRPEAFFGQGTRLTVV.

The chain combines TRBV7-8 with TRBJ2-1; a possible D gene is TRBD2 (5 bases). CDR3 size: 16 residues. Germline CDR1 and CDR2: SGHVS and FQNEAQ. Trimming took 2 bases from V and 6 from J, leaving 17 bases between them. The CDR3 sequence: CASSLPYPPSFNEQFF. DNA for the CDR3: TGTGCCAGCAGCTTACCCTATCCCCCTAGCTTCAATGAGCAGTTCTTC.

CDR3 sequence reads: CASSLAIGDSHLYGYTF. The CDR3 nucleotides are TGTGCCAGCAGCTTAGCTATTGGGGACAGCCACCTCTATGGCTACACCTTC. The V gene is TRBV11-2, the J gene TRBJ1-2; 7 bases fit TRBD1. The CDR3 loop spans 17 amino acids. CDR1 is SGHAT and CDR2 is FQNNGV in the germline V gene. Trimming cost V 1 base and J 4 bases; bases outside gene matches: 12.

V and J are TRBV11-2 and TRBJ2-1, with 8 bases matching TRBD2. CDR3 length equals 13 residues. Per the germline V gene, CDR1 is SGHAT and CDR2 is FQNNGV. V shed 5 bases and J 8 bases; nucleotides not matched to a gene: 5. The CDR3 nucleotides read TGTGCCAGCAGCCCGGGACTAGTGGATGAGCAGTTCTTC. Its translation: CASSPGLVDEQFF.

This sequence joins TRBV2 and TRBJ2-2, with 12 bases fitting TRBD2. With 4 bases clipped from V and 4 bases from J, the junction kept 10 bases outside the gene matches. The germline V gene encodes CDR1 SNHLY and CDR2 FYNNEI. The length of the CDR3 is 18 residues. CDR3 nucleotide sequence: TGTGCCAGCAGTGCCAGGACTAGCGGGGAGGTCGGCACCGGGGAGCTGTTTTTT. Translated, it gives CASSARTSGEVGTGELFF.

The chain has TRBV20-1 and TRBJ2-7; D remains ambiguous. V lost 2 bases, J lost 4 bases, and 6 bases lay in between. Germline assignment: CDR1 DFQATT and CDR2 SNEGSKA (reference sequence). The CDR3 has 11 residues. CDR3 sequence: CSARTMYEQYF. The CDR3, as DNA: TGCAGTGCTAGAACCATGTACGAGCAGTACTTC.

The rearrangement joins TRBV6-5 to TRBJ2-6, with D unresolved. Germline V gene data show CDR1 as MNHEY and CDR2 as SVGAGI. This CDR3 spans 15 amino acids. V was cut by 4 bases and J by 6 bases, with 13 bases left in between. CDR3 sequence reads: CASSSARRVANVLTF. As DNA, the CDR3 is TGTGCCAGCAGTTCGGCACGTCGTGTGGCCAACGTCCTGACTTTC.

The chain links TRBV20-1 to TRBJ1-2; D call uncertain. Trimming removed 6 bases from V and 4 bases from J, with 9 bases in between. The CDR3 runs 11 residues. Germline CDR1 DFQATT, CDR2 SNEGSKA (reference sequence). As DNA, the CDR3 is TGCAGTGCGTACAGTCCCTATGGCTACACCTTC. It codes for CSAYSPYGYTF.

This sequence joins TRBV7-2 and TRBJ1-1; no firm D call. CDR1 is SGHTA and CDR2 is FQGNSA in the germline V gene. Between the trimmed V and J ends, which lost 2 bases and 3 bases, there was a span of 10 bases. The CDR3 covers 14 residues. CDR3: CASSLPRRDTEAFF. The CDR3 DNA sequence: TGTGCCAGCAGCTTACCCCGCCGAGACACTGAAGCTTTCTTT. The full variable domain, with the rest looked up from reference TRBV7-2 and TRBJ1-1, is GAGVSQSPSNKVTEKGKDVELRCDPISGHTALYWYRQSLGQGLEFLIYFQGNSAPDKSGLPSDRFSAERTGGSVSTLTIQRTQQEDSAVYLCASSLPRRDTEAFFGQGTRLTVV.

The chain links TRBV27 to TRBJ2-1; D tentatively fits TRBD1 or TRBD2 (5 bases each). CDR3 length equals 12 residues. Trimming shortened V by 7 bases and J by 8 bases, and 12 bases separated the two germline ends. Germline V CDR1 and CDR2: MNHEY, SMNVEV (reference sequence). Here the CDR3 DNA reads TGTGCCAGCATGGCTGGGGGACATGAGCAGTTCTTC. Translation gives CASMAGGHEQFF.

The chain employs TRBV25-1 and TRBJ1-4, with D possibly TRBD1 on 5 matching bases. The CDR3 runs 17 residues. V was cut by 5 bases and J by 0 bases, with 16 bases left in between. Germline CDR1 reads MGHDK; CDR2 reads SYGVNS. In nucleotides, the CDR3 is TGTGCCAGCAGTCCCCCGGGGGGTGATGCAACTAATGAAAAACTGTTTTTT. Translating it yields CASSPPGGDATNEKLFF.

The rearrangement uses TRBV5-4 and TRBJ2-5; D perhaps matches TRBD2 (6 bases). Germline loops: CDR1 SGHNT, CDR2 YYREEE (reference sequence). Trimming took off 4 bases at V and 5 bases at J, with 18 bases between the two ends. The CDR3 loop spans 15 amino acids. The chain's CDR3 is CASSHQGGTWETQYF. The CDR3 region has the DNA TGTGCCAGCAGCCATCAGGGAGGCACGTGGGAGACCCAGTACTTC.

The chain carries TRBV9 and TRBJ2-3, with 7 bases aligning to TRBD1. The germline gives CDR1 SGDLS, CDR2 YYNGEE. The V and J ends lost 2 bases and 4 bases, in that order; junction bases with no gene match: 10. The CDR3 has 16 residues. The CDR3 coding sequence is TGTGCCAGCAGCGTCTCCGGGACAGAGTATCCAGATACGCAGTATTTT. This gives the protein CASSVSGTEYPDTQYF.

This rearrangement joins TRBV11-2 to TRBJ2-6, with 9 bases that match TRBD1. Trimming removed 4 bases from V and 0 bases from J; junction bases left unmatched: 7. This CDR3 is built from 18 residues. Germline V gene lookup returns CDR1 SGHAT and CDR2 FQNNGV. CDR3 loop: CASSSYRGLSSGANVLTF. CDR3 sequence (DNA): TGTGCCAGCAGCTCCTACAGGGGGCTGAGCTCTGGGGCCAACGTCCTGACTTTC. Combining the CDR3 with reference TRBV11-2 and TRBJ2-6 gives the whole variable domain EAGVAQSPRYKIIEKRQSVAFWCNPISGHATLYWYQQILGQGPKLLIQFQNNGVVDDSQLPKDRFSAERLKGVDSTLKIQPAKLEDSAVYLCASSSYRGLSSGANVLTFGAGSRLTVL.

In this sample, this clone turned up once. This chain's CDR3 is CASIPGGAEGTEAFF. The DNA for the CDR3 is TGTGCCAGCATCCCTGGGGGGGCTGAGGGCACTGAAGCTTTCTTT. The V gene is TRBV28, the J gene TRBJ1-1; weak D call: TRBD1 (6 bases). This CDR3 contains 15 residues. The V gene's germline CDR1 is MDHEN and CDR2 SYDVKM. V gave up 7 bases and J gave up 4 bases, with 19 bases separating them.

This sequence joins TRBV28 and TRBJ1-4, with D uncertain. CDR3 length equals 14 residues. The germline V gene has CDR1 MDHEN and CDR2 SYDVKM. Between the trimmed V and J ends, which lost 6 bases and 0 bases, there was a span of 8 bases. For the CDR3, the DNA is TGTGCCAGCAGGCGGGGAGCAACTAATGAAAAACTGTTTTTT. It translates to CASRRGATNEKLFF.

V is TRBV7-3 and J is TRBJ1-1, with D tentatively TRBD1 (6 bases). CDR1 is SGHTA, CDR2 FQGTGA, per germline. The V and J ends lost 4 bases and 5 bases respectively, with 14 bases between them. The CDR3 extends over 14 amino acids. DNA for the CDR3: TGTGCCAGCAGCTCAGGACAGACGAGGACTGAAGCTTTCTTT. This gives the protein CASSSGQTRTEAFF.